This TCR beta chain derives from a study of blood T cell repertoires in COVID-19. Germline V gives CDR1 MNHEY, CDR2 SMNVEV (reference sequence). Deletions cut 6 bases from V and 0 bases from J, with 11 bases between. This CDR3 comprises 14 residues. The data were produced by immunoSEQ multiplex PCR, yet TCRdb's version contains in-frame clones alone and is incomplete. The table includes about 82,000 clones, roughly three quarters detected once. This sequence was found in a man aged 60 to 75 with COVID-19, enrolled during active disease. Sequencing input: peripheral blood. The chain has TRBV27 and TRBJ1-1, with a possible D match to TRBD1 (6 bases). This chain's CDR3 is CASRNTGMNTEAFF. CDR3 coding DNA: TGTGCCAGCAGAAATACAGGGATGAACACTGAAGCTTTCTTT.